What follows are 14 T cell receptor beta chains derived from one specimen sequenced in a study of beta chain features in type 1 diabetes. As every portion of the isolated RNA was reverse transcribed, the sequencing read expressed TCRB transcripts. Only in-frame clones appear in the TCRdb table, and some are missing; sequencing was by immunoSEQ multiplex PCR. Of 810,000 or so clones listed, roughly 16% are singletons. Material for sequencing was naive CD4+ T cells from blood. These receptors were collected from a woman in her late teens or twenties in good health.

This clone was detected only a few times. The J gene is TRBJ2-1, the V gene TRBV5-4; maybe TRBD2 (7 bases). V gave up 4 bases and J gave up 0 bases, with 20 bases separating them. The germline V gene has CDR1 SGHNT and CDR2 YYREEE (reference sequence). This CDR3 has 18 residues. The CDR3 is CASSTSRGGQSSYNEQFF. CDR3 bases: TGTGCCAGCAGCACATCGAGGGGGGGCCAGAGCTCCTACAATGAGCAGTTCTTC.

The chain combines TRBV28 with TRBJ2-7; 15 bases match TRBD2. The length of the CDR3 is 16 residues. From germline, CDR1 is MDHEN and CDR2 SYDVKM. The trim removed 3 bases at V and 5 bases at J, leaving 5 bases unmatched. The chain's CDR3 is CASSLPGTSGRNEQYF. The CDR3 DNA sequence: TGTGCCAGCAGTTTGCCAGGGACTAGCGGGAGGAACGAGCAGTACTTC.

In DNA, the CDR3 is TGTGCCAGCAGTGTAGTACAGGCGAACACTGAAGCTTTCTTT. Its protein product is CASSVVQANTEAFF. V usage is TRBV2 and J usage is TRBJ1-1; maybe TRBD1 (5 bases). The V gene's germline CDR1 is SNHLY and CDR2 FYNNEI. The CDR3 has 14 amino acids. With 4 bases removed from V and 1 base from J, the gap between germline ends came to 10 bases.

V is TRBV19 and J is TRBJ1-2; the D is unclear. CDR3 size: 15 residues. Between the trimmed V and J ends, which lost 3 bases and 0 bases, there was a span of 11 bases. Germline-derived CDR1 and CDR2 are LNHDA and SQIVND (reference sequence). The CDR3 DNA is TGTGCCAGTAGTATTTCGGCCGGATCTAACTATGGCTACACCTTC. It yields the protein CASSISAGSNYGYTF.

This chain uses TRBV29-1 with TRBJ2-3; D may be TRBD2 (5 bases). Germline values: CDR1 SQVTM, CDR2 ANQGSEA. This CDR3 is built from 14 residues. V was shortened by 5 bases and J by 0 bases, with 12 bases between the two germline ends. The CDR3: CSVLGKTSTDTQYF. As DNA, the CDR3 is TGCAGCGTTCTCGGGAAGACTAGCACAGATACGCAGTATTTT.

The rearrangement links TRBV18 to TRBJ2-3, with unresolved D. Germline CDR1 and CDR2: KGHSH and LQKENI. V was trimmed by 2 bases and J by 2 bases, leaving 17 bases between them. The CDR3 extends over 17 amino acids. The CDR3 sequence is CASSPVRKGPTTDTQYF. DNA for the CDR3: TGTGCCAGCTCACCAGTGAGGAAGGGCCCCACCACAGATACGCAGTATTTT.

To note about this clone: The identical CDR3 is also encoded by other nucleotide sequences in the sample. The chain is built from TRBV18 and TRBJ2-7; TRBD1 agrees at 7 bases. This CDR3 is 14 amino acids long. CDR1 KGHSH and CDR2 LQKENI come from the germline V gene. V dropped 1 base and J dropped 0; count of bases not matched to a gene: 0. In DNA, the CDR3 is TGTGCCAGCTCACCACGGGACAGCTCCTACGAGCAGTACTTC. Translated: CASSPRDSSYEQYF.

In its sample, this clone was seen a few times. The chain has TRBV2 and TRBJ2-7; 8 bases are shared with TRBD2. The germline CDR1 and CDR2 sequences are SNHLY and FYNNEI. Trimming removed 8 bases from V and 6 bases from J; junction bases left unmatched: 6. This CDR3 has 12 residues. The CDR3 sequence: CASQRERGEQYF. The CDR3 region has the DNA TGTGCCAGCCAGCGGGAGCGGGGCGAGCAGTACTTC.

The sample holds a few counts of this clone. The J gene is TRBJ2-7, the V gene TRBV9; D is ambiguous. Between the trimmed V and J ends, which lost 4 bases and 0 bases, there was a span of 11 bases. The CDR3 is 14 amino acids. The germline V gene encodes CDR1 SGDLS and CDR2 YYNGEE. The CDR3 sequence is CASSSQVNSYEQYF. The CDR3 nucleotides are TGTGCCAGCAGCTCCCAAGTTAACTCCTACGAGCAGTACTTC.

This clone was picked up a small number of times. This rearrangement joins TRBV4-3 to TRBJ2-7; D gene unclear. The CDR3 extends over 13 amino acids. V dropped 2 bases and J dropped 7 bases, with 12 bases sitting between them. Germline V gene lookup returns CDR1 LGHNA and CDR2 YSLEER. CDR3 amino acids: CASSQPRYGEQYF. Written as DNA, the CDR3 is TGCGCCAGCAGCCAACCTCGGTACGGGGAGCAGTACTTC.

V usage is TRBV19 and J usage is TRBJ1-1; tentatively, D is TRBD1 (5 bases). Germline V gene data show CDR1 as LNHDA and CDR2 as SQIVND (reference sequence). The V gene lost 9 bases and the J gene lost 3 bases, with 17 bases spanning the gap. CDR3 size: 14 residues. The CDR3 region is CASGETRVDTEAFF. DNA for the CDR3: TGTGCCAGCGGGGAAACCAGGGTTGACACTGAAGCTTTCTTT.

The chain is built from TRBV5-4 and TRBJ1-2; tentative D call: TRBD1 (5 bases). Germline loops: CDR1 SGHNT, CDR2 YYREEE (reference sequence). Deletions cut 5 bases from V and 3 bases from J, with 17 bases between. The CDR3 is 15 amino acids. Here the CDR3 reads CASRVIGTGDYGYTF. DNA of the CDR3: TGTGCCAGCAGGGTCATCGGGACCGGCGACTATGGCTACACCTTC.

This clone was found a few times. The chain links TRBV11-1 to TRBJ2-2; no firm D call. CDR1 and CDR2 (germline): SGHAT, FQDESV (reference sequence). Deletions cut 5 bases from V and 1 base from J, with 8 bases between. CDR3 length: 14 amino acids. The CDR3 protein is CASSRSENTGELFF. The CDR3 DNA reads TGTGCCAGCAGCCGGAGCGAGAACACCGGGGAGCTGTTTTTT. The variable domain in full, completed from reference TRBV11-1 and TRBJ2-2, reads EAEVAQSPRYKITEKSQAVAFWCDPISGHATLYWYRQILGQGPELLVQFQDESVVDDSQLPKDRFSAERLKGVDSTLKIQPAELGDSAMYLCASSRSENTGELFFGEGSRLTVL.

This clone was observed a few times. The chain carries TRBV7-3 and TRBJ1-1; 9 bases agree with TRBD1. Germline lookup yields CDR1 SGHTA and CDR2 FQGTGA. V trimming: 1 base; J trimming: 6 bases; junction bases outside the gene matches: 12. The CDR3 has 17 residues. CDR3 sequence reads: CASSLKPPGQGTPEAFF. In DNA form, the CDR3 reads TGTGCCAGCAGCTTAAAGCCGCCGGGACAGGGCACTCCTGAAGCTTTCTTT.